What follows are 10 T cell receptor beta chains derived from one specimen sequenced in a study of cytomegalovirus exposure and HLA in healthy donors. Primers for the PCR totalled 60 Vbeta and 13 Jbeta. Repertoires were generated with immunoSEQ multiplex PCR, while TCRdb's copy carries only in-frame clones and drops some. Among over 100,000 clones listed, 70% to 85% were seen once. The sequencing sample was made of PBMCs. The source of these receptors is a woman aged 18-29 years in good health and CMV-seropositive.

The rearrangement links TRBV4-1 to TRBJ1-6, with D possibly matching TRBD1 (5 bases). There are 16 residues in the CDR3. Looked up from germline, CDR1 is MGHRA and CDR2 is YSYEKL. The ends were cut back, 0 bases at V and 7 bases at J, with 13 bases in the middle. This CDR3 is CASSQDGQGWNSPLHF. In DNA, the CDR3 is TGCGCCAGCAGCCAAGATGGGCAGGGCTGGAATTCACCCCTCCACTTT.

V and J are TRBV5-4 and TRBJ2-3; 7 bases map to TRBD2. J lost 4 bases, V lost 4 bases, and 6 bases had no gene match. This CDR3 region has 14 residues. Germline CDR1 is SGHNT and CDR2 is YYREEE (reference sequence). CDR3 DNA sequence: TGTGCCAGCAGCCCGGGGGGTATCGCAGATACGCAGTATTTT. It is translated as CASSPGGIADTQYF.

The count of this clone is one. The chain recombines TRBV11-3 with TRBJ2-2; possible D gene TRBD1, 6 bases. The V gene lost 5 bases and the J gene lost 2 bases, with 12 bases spanning the gap. The germline V gene encodes CDR1 SGHNT and CDR2 YENEEA. The CDR3 extends over 15 amino acids. The CDR3 DNA sequence: TGTGCCAGCAGCCCTCCGACAGGAAACACCGGGGAGCTGTTTTTT. Protein sequence: CASSPPTGNTGELFF.

The J gene is TRBJ1-6, the V gene TRBV10-2; 8 bases are a match to TRBD1. This CDR3 has 13 residues. CDR1 WSHSY and CDR2 SAAADI come from the germline V gene. Unmatched junction bases numbered 9, after V lost 5 bases and J lost 15 bases. The CDR3 bases are TGCGCCAGCAGTACAGGGGGGCCCTGGGTCCTCCACTTT. This codes for CASSTGGPWVLHF.

The chain carries TRBV6-1 and TRBJ1-2; D gene unclear. The CDR3 length is 13 residues. The V gene's germline CDR1 is MNHNS and CDR2 SASEGT. Trimming removed 2 bases from V and 8 bases from J, with 12 bases in between. The CDR3 nucleotides read TGTGCCAGCAGTGAAACAGTTTTAGGAGGCTACACCTTC. Protein: CASSETVLGGYTF.

The chain uses TRBV10-1 and TRBJ2-1, with TRBD2 matching 10 bases. The germline CDR1 and CDR2 sequences are WNHNN and SYGVQD (reference sequence). V lost 5 bases and J lost 4; bases outside the gene matches: 11. The CDR3 consists of 17 residues. The CDR3 spells CASSPGTSDRPYNEQFF. DNA of the CDR3: TGCGCCAGCAGTCCCGGGACTAGCGACCGACCTTACAATGAGCAGTTCTTC.

This clone occurred once. The V and J genes are TRBV7-9 and TRBJ2-3; no clear D gene. CDR1 is SEHNR, CDR2 FQNEAQ, per germline (reference sequence). This CDR3 has 15 amino acids. With 1 base removed from V and 0 bases from J, the gap between germline ends came to 8 bases. The DNA for the CDR3 is TGTGCCAGCAGCTTAGAGATGGCTAGCACAGATACGCAGTATTTT. Translating it yields CASSLEMASTDTQYF.

This clone was counted only a few times. CDR3 in amino acids: CATGTGDREAFF. The CDR3 nucleotides read TGTGCGACCGGGACAGGGGATCGTGAAGCTTTCTTT. The chain couples TRBV5-4 to TRBJ1-1, with TRBD1 identical over 10 bases. This CDR3 has 12 residues. Germline values: CDR1 SGHNT, CDR2 YYREEE (reference sequence).

The gene calls are TRBV15 and TRBJ1-4; D gene unclear. Trimming removed 0 bases from V and 6 bases from J, with 8 bases in between. CDR1 is LNHNV, CDR2 YYDKDF, per germline (reference sequence). The CDR3 is 14 residues long. The chain's CDR3 is CATSRETDYEKLFF. CDR3 in DNA: TGTGCCACCAGCAGAGAAACGGACTATGAAAAACTGTTTTTT.

The chain is built from TRBV27 and TRBJ2-1; perhaps TRBD2 as D (6 bases). CDR1 and CDR2 (germline): MNHEY, SMNVEV (reference sequence). V dropped 0 bases and J dropped 4 bases, with 7 bases sitting between them. CDR3 length: 14 residues. The CDR3 DNA follows: TGTGCCAGCAGTTTATCGGGACTTTACAATGAGCAGTTCTTC. This encodes CASSLSGLYNEQFF.